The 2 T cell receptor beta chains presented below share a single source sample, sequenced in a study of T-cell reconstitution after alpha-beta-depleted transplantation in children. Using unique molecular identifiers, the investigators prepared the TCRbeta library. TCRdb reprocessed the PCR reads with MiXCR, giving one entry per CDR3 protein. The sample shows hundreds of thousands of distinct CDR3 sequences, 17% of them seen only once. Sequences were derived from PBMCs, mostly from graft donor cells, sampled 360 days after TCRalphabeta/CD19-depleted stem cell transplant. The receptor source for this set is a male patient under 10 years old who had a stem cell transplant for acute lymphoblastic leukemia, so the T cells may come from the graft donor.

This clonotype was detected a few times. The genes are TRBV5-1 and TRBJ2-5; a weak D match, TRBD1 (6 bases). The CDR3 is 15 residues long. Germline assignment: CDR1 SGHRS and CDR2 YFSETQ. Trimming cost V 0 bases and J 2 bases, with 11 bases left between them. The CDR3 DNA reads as TGCGCCAGCAGCTTGGTGGGACACACACAAGAGACCCAGTACTTC. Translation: CASSLVGHTQETQYF.

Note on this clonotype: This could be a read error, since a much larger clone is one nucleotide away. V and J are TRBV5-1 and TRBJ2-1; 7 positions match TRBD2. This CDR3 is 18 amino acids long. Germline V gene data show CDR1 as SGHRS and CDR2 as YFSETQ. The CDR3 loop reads CASSLFLDRGVSYDEQFF. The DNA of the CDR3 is TGCGCCAGCAGCCTCTTTCTCGATCGGGGGGTATCCTACGATGAGCAGTTCTTC.